Each of the 24 T cell receptor beta chains below was sequenced from the same sample in a study of blood T cell repertoires in COVID-19 (TCRdb year 2020). The protocol used for the library was the immunoSEQ multiplex PCR assay. In its TCRdb copy, this immuneACCESS table keeps in-frame sequences only and misses some clones. Where compared with another copy, unresolved V genes explain less than half of these, and the others have no known cause. The sample table contains about 140,000 clones; only one count was recorded for about 86% of them. The ten largest clones add up to about 1.6% of the sample. The source material was peripheral blood. These TCRs come from a woman between 55 and 75 years old with acute or convalescent COVID-19.

This clone is a singleton in its sample. The V and J genes are TRBV6-2 or TRBV6-3 and TRBJ2-1; TRBD2 agrees at 12 bases. CDR1 is MNHEY, CDR2 SVGEGT, per germline. The CDR3 consists of 18 residues. V was clipped by 5 bases and J by 2 bases; unmatched bases: 10. The chain's CDR3 is CASSPWTSGVRPYNEQFF. Here the CDR3 DNA reads TGTGCCAGCAGTCCATGGACTAGCGGGGTAAGGCCCTACAATGAGCAGTTCTTC.

The V and J genes are TRBV30 and TRBJ2-1; D might be TRBD1 (5 bases). CDR1 GTSNPN and CDR2 SVGIG come from the germline V gene (reference sequence). There are 14 residues in the CDR3. Trimming pared 0 bases from V and 13 bases from J, leaving 19 bases between. Here the CDR3 reads CAWSVFRAGHNQFF. The CDR3 region has the DNA TGTGCCTGGAGTGTATTTAGGGCAGGGCATAATCAGTTCTTC.

The J gene is TRBJ2-7, the V gene TRBV27, with D possibly TRBD2 on 5 matching bases. Trimming stripped 8 bases from V and 5 bases from J, with 16 bases between. CDR1 is MNHEY and CDR2 is SMNVEV in the germline V gene (reference sequence). The CDR3 has 13 amino acids. The CDR3 here is CASGLGGSDEQYF. The CDR3 coding sequence is TGTGCCAGCGGCCTCGGCGGGTCGGACGAGCAGTACTTC.

The chain is built from TRBV19 and TRBJ2-3; 8 bases line up with TRBD1. The CDR3 loop spans 15 amino acids. CDR1 LNHDA and CDR2 SQIVND come from the germline V gene (reference sequence). Trimming cost V 4 bases and J 2 bases; bases outside gene matches: 5. CDR3 region: CASSTRTGPTDTQYF. CDR3 coding DNA: TGTGCCAGTAGTACAAGGACAGGGCCCACAGATACGCAGTATTTT.

The chain employs TRBV11-1 and TRBJ2-7; possibly TRBD2 for D (5 bases). The CDR3 is made up of 15 amino acids. In germline, CDR1 is SGHAT, CDR2 FQDESV (reference sequence). V dropped 5 bases and J dropped 2 bases, with 16 bases sitting between them. CDR3 DNA: TGTGCCAGCAGCCCGGCGTCGGGGAACCCCTACGAGCAGTACTTC. Protein product: CASSPASGNPYEQYF.

This chain connects TRBV19 to TRBJ1-2; D unclear. Germline lookup yields CDR1 LNHDA and CDR2 SQIVND (reference sequence). The CDR3 is 14 amino acids. V gave up 7 bases and J gave up 4 bases, with 16 bases separating them. The CDR3 sequence is CASMNVDWAYGYTF. The DNA of the CDR3 is TGTGCCAGTATGAACGTTGATTGGGCCTATGGCTACACCTTC. Looking up the rest from reference TRBV19 and TRBJ1-2 gives the full variable domain: DGGITQSPKYLFRKEGQNVTLSCEQNLNHDAMYWYRQDPGQGLRLIYYSQIVNDFQKGDIAEGYSVSREKKESFPLTVTSAQKNPTAFYLCASMNVDWAYGYTFGSGTRLTVV.

This chain uses TRBV27 with TRBJ1-1; D is unclear. The CDR3 runs to 13 residues. Germline CDR1 reads MNHEY; CDR2 reads SMNVEV (reference sequence). With 2 bases removed from V and 11 bases from J, the gap between germline ends came to 15 bases. This CDR3 is CASSLGRPGYAFF. DNA for the CDR3: TGTGCCAGCAGTTTAGGACGGCCGGGGTACGCTTTCTTT.

The CDR3 sequence is CASSLGPIDGGNQPQHF. CDR3 DNA sequence: TGCGCCAGCAGCTTGGGCCCCATCGATGGAGGCAATCAGCCCCAGCATTTT. V and J are TRBV5-1 and TRBJ1-5, with D uncertain. Germline assignment: CDR1 SGHRS and CDR2 YFSETQ. The V and J ends lost 0 bases and 2 bases respectively, with 15 bases between them. This CDR3 contains 17 residues. The whole variable domain, remainder taken from reference TRBV5-1 and TRBJ1-5, is KAGVTQTPRYLIKTRGQQVTLSCSPISGHRSVSWYQQTPGQGLQFLFEYFSETQRNKGNFPGRFSGRQFSNSRSEMNVSTLELGDSALYLCASSLGPIDGGNQPQHFGDGTRLSIL.

This rearrangement joins TRBV9 to TRBJ2-7; 10 positions agree with TRBD1. The CDR3 is 13 residues long. The junction had 5 bases not matched to a gene; V was cut back by 5 bases and J by 6 bases. Germline CDR1 and CDR2: SGDLS and YYNGEE. CDR3 sequence: CASSLTGGGEQYF. CDR3 nucleotides: TGTGCCAGCAGTCTGACAGGGGGCGGCGAGCAGTACTTC.

Only one count was recorded for this clone. V usage is TRBV9 and J usage is TRBJ1-1; TRBD1 matches 7 bases. After removal of 4 bases from V and 5 bases from J, the junction contained 8 bases not matched to a gene. The CDR3 contains 14 residues. Germline V gene lookup returns CDR1 SGDLS and CDR2 YYNGEE. Here the CDR3 DNA reads TGTGCCAGCAGCCCACAGGGGACTCGAACTGAAGCTTTCTTT. Its protein product is CASSPQGTRTEAFF.

The V gene is TRBV6-1, the J gene TRBJ1-3; TRBD1 might be the D (5 bases). The CDR3 has 16 residues. Per the germline V gene, CDR1 is MNHNS and CDR2 is SASEGT. The ends were cut back, 3 bases at V and 0 bases at J, with 12 bases in the middle. The CDR3 protein is CASSDDSSLSGNTIYF. The CDR3 region has the DNA TGTGCCAGCAGTGACGACAGTTCTCTCTCTGGAAACACCATATATTTT.

The chain joins TRBV9 to TRBJ2-7, with a weak D call TRBD1 (6 bases). The CDR3 runs to 16 residues. CDR1 and CDR2 (germline): SGDLS, YYNGEE. V was clipped by 4 bases and J by 6 bases, with 23 bases between them. The CDR3 DNA reads TGTGCCAGCAGCACCTACACAGGGACCCGAGAAGGCGAGCAGTACTTC. Translating gives CASSTYTGTREGEQYF.

In regard to this clone: Different DNA sequences within this sample yield the same CDR3. The V and J genes are TRBV7-2 and TRBJ2-5; tentatively, D is TRBD1 (5 bases). V was shortened by 3 bases and J by 3 bases, with 11 bases between the two germline ends. This CDR3 is 14 amino acids long. CDR1 and CDR2 (germline): SGHTA, FQGNSA. CDR3 nucleotide sequence: TGTGCCAGCAGCTTCGGTGACAGAAAAGAGACCCAGTACTTC. This codes for CASSFGDRKETQYF.

V gene TRBV4-2 combines with J gene TRBJ2-1; D remains unclear. The CDR3 contains 13 residues. Between the trimmed V and J ends, which lost 1 base and 5 bases, there was a span of 6 bases. The germline gives CDR1 LGHNA, CDR2 YNFKEQ. As DNA, the CDR3 is TGTGCCAGCAGCCAAGCTACCCACAATGAGCAGTTCTTC. Translated: CASSQATHNEQFF.

This sequence joins TRBV11-2 and TRBJ2-7, with 13 bases identical to TRBD2. CDR1 and CDR2 (germline): SGHAT, FQNNGV. J was trimmed by 3 bases and V by 3 bases; bases with no gene match: 5. CDR3 length: 16 residues. Here the CDR3 DNA reads TGTGCCAGCAGCTTTAGACTAGCGGGGGGCAGCTACGAGCAGTACTTC. Amino acid sequence: CASSFRLAGGSYEQYF.

The chain employs TRBV5-1 and TRBJ1-2; 9 positions match TRBD1. The CDR3 runs 14 residues. V shed 5 bases, J shed 5 bases, and the junction held 7 bases outside the gene matches. Germline CDR1 is SGHRS and CDR2 is YFSETQ. The CDR3 DNA reads as TGCGCCAGCAGACCGGGACAGGGTAGATATGGCTACACCTTC. Translating it yields CASRPGQGRYGYTF.

The V and J genes are TRBV7-9 and TRBJ2-3; a possible D gene is TRBD1 (5 bases). The CDR3 has 13 residues. Germline values: CDR1 SEHNR, CDR2 FQNEAQ (reference sequence). The germline V and J ends were trimmed by 4 bases and 6 bases, with 11 bases remaining between them. The CDR3 sequence is CASSYGQADTQYF. In DNA, the CDR3 is TGTGCCAGCAGCTACGGACAAGCTGATACGCAGTATTTT.

This clone turned up a few times. J is TRBJ2-1 and V is TRBV19, with 9 bases that match TRBD1. Per germline, CDR1 LNHDA and CDR2 SQIVND (reference sequence). CDR3 size: 18 residues. J lost 2 bases, V lost 3 bases, and 11 bases had no gene match. Here the CDR3 DNA reads TGTGCCAGTAGTATCCCAGGACAGGGGCCCCCCCCCTACAATGAGCAGTTCTTC. Its protein product is CASSIPGQGPPPYNEQFF. Full variable domain (remainder filled in from reference TRBV19 and TRBJ2-1): DGGITQSPKYLFRKEGQNVTLSCEQNLNHDAMYWYRQDPGQGLRLIYYSQIVNDFQKGDIAEGYSVSREKKESFPLTVTSAQKNPTAFYLCASSIPGQGPPPYNEQFFGPGTRLTVL.

The chain joins TRBV15 to TRBJ2-7; 9 bases are shared with TRBD1. V trimming: 0 bases; J trimming: 6 bases; junction bases outside the gene matches: 9. Germline V gives CDR1 LNHNV, CDR2 YYDKDF (reference sequence). This CDR3 has 16 residues. CDR3: CATSRDRSGQGFEQYF. CDR3 bases: TGTGCCACCAGCAGAGATCGTTCGGGACAGGGCTTCGAGCAGTACTTC.

The V and J genes are TRBV30 and TRBJ2-3; D unclear. Per germline, CDR1 GTSNPN and CDR2 SVGIG (reference sequence). This CDR3 has 13 residues. The V end was cut by 2 bases, the J end by 6 bases, with 12 bases between. The CDR3 protein is CAWSTRAPDTQYF. The CDR3 bases are TGTGCCTGGAGTACCCGAGCCCCCGATACGCAGTATTTT.

The DNA for the CDR3 is TGTGCCAGTAGTCCAACGGGGGACAGGCCCAGCTATGGCTACACCTTC. This gives the protein CASSPTGDRPSYGYTF. This chain connects TRBV19 to TRBJ1-2, with 8 bases fitting TRBD1. After removal of 5 bases from V and 4 bases from J, the junction contained 12 bases not matched to a gene. Germline assignment: CDR1 LNHDA and CDR2 SQIVND (reference sequence). CDR3 size: 16 residues.

CDR3 in DNA: TGCGCCAGCAGCGTTTCCCCAGAATCCACAAACTATGGCTACACCTTC. It is translated as CASSVSPESTNYGYTF. V usage is TRBV5-1 and J usage is TRBJ1-2; no definite D call. The germline CDR1 and CDR2 sequences are SGHRS and YFSETQ. V lost 4 bases and J 2 bases, leaving 18 bases between the germline ends. The CDR3 loop spans 16 amino acids.

The chain carries TRBV6-5 and TRBJ1-2; the D gene is possibly TRBD1 (6 bases). Trimming took off 6 bases at V and 2 bases at J, with 13 bases between the two ends. The length of the CDR3 is 14 residues. CDR1 MNHEY and CDR2 SVGAGI come from the germline V gene. CDR3 DNA sequence: TGTGCCAGCAGGCAACTAGACAGGAACTATGGCTACACCTTC. Translating gives CASRQLDRNYGYTF.

V gene TRBV28 combines with J gene TRBJ1-3; D is ambiguous. The V gene's germline CDR1 is MDHEN and CDR2 SYDVKM. The germline V and J ends were trimmed by 1 base and 0 bases, with 10 bases remaining between them. This CDR3 has 16 residues. The CDR3 sequence: CASSLSQFLSGNTIYF. For the CDR3, the DNA is TGTGCCAGCAGTTTATCCCAGTTCCTCTCTGGAAACACCATATATTTT.